Below, 27 T cell receptor beta chains from the same sample are listed, as sequenced in a study. Treg sorting used a CD4+CD25+CD127-/low gate. TCRdb independently ran MiXCR on the 5' RACE reads; one entry per CDR3 protein. The sample consists of some 44,000 distinct CDR3 sequences, roughly a fifth of them appearing once. Sequenced sample: Tregs sorted from blood. The receptors derive from a female donor with breast cancer.

This clonotype was counted only a few times. The genes are TRBV3-1 and TRBJ1-3; no reliable D call. The CDR3 consists of 16 residues. Trimming shortened V by 6 bases and J by 0 bases, and 15 bases separated the two germline ends. The germline V gene encodes CDR1 LGHDT and CDR2 YNNKEL (reference sequence). CDR3 protein: CASRRSDRISGNTIYF. The CDR3 DNA sequence: TGTGCCAGCAGAAGATCAGACCGAATCTCTGGAAACACCATATATTTT.

Many counts were recorded for this clonotype. The chain couples TRBV5-1 to TRBJ2-7, with a weak D call TRBD2 (5 bases). Deletions cut 0 bases from V and 6 bases from J, with 10 bases between. The CDR3 consists of 13 residues. Germline CDR1 is SGHRS and CDR2 is YFSETQ. The CDR3 is CASSLGGSREQYF. The CDR3 DNA follows: TGCGCCAGCAGCTTGGGAGGGTCGCGCGAGCAGTACTTC.

This clonotype occurred a few times. This chain connects TRBV2 to TRBJ2-5; no clear D. V gave up 4 bases and J gave up 5 bases, with 17 bases separating them. Germline CDR1 SNHLY, CDR2 FYNNEI. The CDR3 covers 15 residues. CDR3 in DNA: TGTGCCAGCAGTGTAGGGCCTGGGATCAGCGAGACCCAGTACTTC. As protein: CASSVGPGISETQYF.

The chain carries TRBV10-2 and TRBJ2-7; D unclear. V shed 0 bases and J shed 0 bases, with 12 bases lying between them. The CDR3 runs to 16 residues. Germline V gives CDR1 WSHSY, CDR2 SAAADI. The CDR3 region has the DNA TGCGCCAGCAGTGAGTCTTCGGCGGCTTCCTCCTACGAGCAGTACTTC. As protein: CASSESSAASSYEQYF.

This chain's CDR3 is CSAGPKGQGSDTQYF. The CDR3 region has the DNA TGCAGTGCTGGACCTAAGGGACAGGGGTCAGATACGCAGTATTTT. The genes are TRBV20-1 and TRBJ2-3, with TRBD1 matching over 10 bases. Germline assignment: CDR1 DFQATT and CDR2 SNEGSKA (reference sequence). CDR3 length: 15 residues. Trimming at V came to 5 bases and at J to 4 bases, leaving 9 bases not matched to a gene.

This clonotype has only one observation. A read error is possible here, since a much larger clone lies one base away. J is TRBJ2-3 and V is TRBV5-6; perhaps TRBD2 as D (5 bases). Germline loops: CDR1 SGHDT, CDR2 YYEEEE. The CDR3 consists of 14 residues. The CDR3, as DNA: TGTGCCAACAGCTTGGCGGAGGACCCAGATACGCAGTATTTT. Its translation: CANSLAEDPDTQYF.

This clonotype has more than one count but fewer than ten. This chain connects TRBV7-8 to TRBJ2-3; no firm D call. The CDR3 is 13 amino acids. Trimming left V 1 base short and J 6 bases short, with 8 bases between. Germline assignment: CDR1 SGHVS and CDR2 FQNEAQ. The chain's CDR3 is CASSLGTFDTQYF. The CDR3 nucleotides read TGTGCCAGCAGCTTAGGGACGTTCGATACGCAGTATTTT.

This clonotype showed up just a few times. This sequence joins TRBV5-1 and TRBJ2-7, with D uncertain. The CDR3 consists of 13 residues. The V gene lost 4 bases and the J gene lost 0 bases, with 8 bases spanning the gap. CDR1 is SGHRS, CDR2 YFSETQ, per germline. CDR3 in amino acids: CASSRTDSYEQYF. CDR3 in DNA: TGCGCCAGCAGCCGGACCGACTCCTACGAGCAGTACTTC.

The rearrangement joins TRBV7-2 to TRBJ2-5, with 14 bases that match TRBD2. Trimming at V came to 5 bases and at J to 5 bases, leaving 13 bases not matched to a gene. This CDR3 is built from 18 residues. Germline CDR1 is SGHTA and CDR2 is FQGNSA. The CDR3 sequence is CASSPTGLAGGLLETQYF. CDR3 coding DNA: TGTGCCAGCAGCCCAACCGGACTAGCGGGAGGATTGTTGGAGACCCAGTACTTC.

There are many counts of this clonotype. J is TRBJ2-6 and V is TRBV27, with TRBD2 matching over 13 bases. The CDR3 length is 21 residues. V shed 5 bases and J 0 bases; nucleotides not matched to a gene: 13. Per the germline V gene, CDR1 is MNHEY and CDR2 is SMNVEV (reference sequence). The DNA for the CDR3 is TGTGCCAGCAGTGAGACTAGCGGGAGGACCTATCAACTCTCTGGGGCCAACGTCCTGACTTTC. As protein: CASSETSGRTYQLSGANVLTF.

In this sample, this clonotype turned up many times. The chain combines TRBV7-9 with TRBJ2-3; D unresolved. Trimming removed 6 bases at V and 0 bases at J, with 13 bases between. CDR1 is SEHNR and CDR2 is FQNEAQ in the germline V gene (reference sequence). This CDR3 has 15 amino acids. The CDR3 DNA reads TGTGCCAGCAGTTCGATGGTTTTCAGCACAGATACGCAGTATTTT. Its translation is CASSSMVFSTDTQYF.

The table lists this clonotype with many counts. The chain joins TRBV7-3 to TRBJ2-1, with TRBD1 matching 7 bases. The CDR3 has 16 residues. V was clipped by 3 bases and J by 7 bases; unmatched bases: 12. Germline values: CDR1 SGHTA, CDR2 FQGTGA. CDR3 nucleotides: TGTGCCAGCAGCTTCCGTTCAGGGGGTGCCCGGAATGAGCAGTTCTTC. This translates into CASSFRSGGARNEQFF.

Many counts were recorded for this clonotype. The V and J genes are TRBV20-1 and TRBJ1-2; 9 nucleotides line up with TRBD1. The trim removed 0 bases at V and 0 bases at J, leaving 8 bases unmatched. Germline V gives CDR1 DFQATT, CDR2 SNEGSKA (reference sequence). The CDR3 loop spans 17 amino acids. The CDR3: CSARDRDRVLANYGYTF. The DNA of the CDR3 is TGCAGTGCTAGAGATCGGGACAGGGTCCTAGCTAACTATGGCTACACCTTC.

V gene TRBV20-1 combines with J gene TRBJ2-1, with D uncertain. The CDR3 is 14 residues long. Trimming took off 6 bases at V and 6 bases at J, with 18 bases between the two ends. Per the germline V gene, CDR1 is DFQATT and CDR2 is SNEGSKA (reference sequence). As DNA, the CDR3 is TGCAGTGCCGCAGACTCGCGACATATCAATGAGCAGTTCTTC. Its protein is CSAADSRHINEQFF.

This clonotype was picked up a small number of times. The V call is TRBV28, the J call TRBJ1-5; D not certain. CDR1 and CDR2 from the germline V gene are MDHEN and SYDVKM. The CDR3 length is 12 residues. The V gene lost 6 bases and the J gene lost 4 bases, with 7 bases spanning the gap. As DNA, the CDR3 is TGTGCCAGCAGCCCGATGAATCAGCCCCAGCATTTT. It is translated as CASSPMNQPQHF.

This clonotype came up a few times. The chain is built from TRBV28 and TRBJ2-7, with D perhaps TRBD1 or TRBD2 (5 bases each). V dropped 1 base and J dropped 7 bases, with 11 bases sitting between them. CDR3 size: 13 residues. Germline V gene data show CDR1 as MDHEN and CDR2 as SYDVKM. Here the CDR3 DNA reads TGTGCCAGCAGTTTATATGGGGGTCGGGAGCAGTACTTC. It codes for CASSLYGGREQYF.

This clonotype was seen repeatedly, ten times or more. The CDR3 region has the DNA TGTGCCAGCAGCCGACAAGACACAGGGGGAGCAGATACGCAGTATTTT. Translation: CASSRQDTGGADTQYF. The rearrangement joins TRBV4-2 to TRBJ2-3; 8 bases are a match to TRBD1. The CDR3 totals 16 residues. Germline CDR1 is LGHNA and CDR2 is YNFKEQ. V shed 4 bases and J 4 bases; nucleotides not matched to a gene: 10.

This clonotype was picked up many times. This chain uses TRBV6-5 with TRBJ2-5; no reliable D call. The germline gives CDR1 MNHEY, CDR2 SVGAGI. CDR3 length: 15 residues. V was pared by 5 bases and J by 4 bases, with 17 bases between. CDR3 DNA: TGTGCCAGCAGTCCGGGTTGGCAATTCTCAGAGACCCAGTACTTC. This encodes CASSPGWQFSETQYF.

In its sample, this clonotype was seen a few times. The rearrangement links TRBV5-1 to TRBJ1-4; 7 bases line up with TRBD1. V trimming: 5 bases; J trimming: 3 bases; junction bases outside the gene matches: 4. The V gene's germline CDR1 is SGHRS and CDR2 YFSETQ. The CDR3 sequence is 14 residues long. The CDR3 region has the DNA TGCGCCAGCAGGCCGGGACAGCCTAATGAAAAACTGTTTTTT. Its translation is CASRPGQPNEKLFF.

V is TRBV6-1 and J is TRBJ2-1; 11 nucleotides align to TRBD2. The V gene end was trimmed by 9 bases and the J gene end by 4 bases; junction bases not matched to a gene: 8. Germline V gives CDR1 MNHNS, CDR2 SASEGT. The CDR3 is 15 residues long. CDR3 sequence reads: CASDPSGGPYNEQFF. DNA for the CDR3: TGTGCCAGTGATCCTAGCGGGGGGCCTTACAATGAGCAGTTCTTC.

Only one count was recorded for this clonotype. Germline and junction disagree at one end, which may indicate a read error. The chain joins TRBV6-5 to TRBJ2-7, with 9 bases fitting TRBD1. The germline CDR1 and CDR2 sequences are MNHEY and SVGAGI. The CDR3 has 14 residues. The CDR3 DNA is TGTACCAGCAGGGGACAGGGAAGTACCTACGAGCAGTACTTC. This codes for CTSRGQGSTYEQYF.

The count of this clonotype is one. Given a much more abundant clone one base away, this may be a read error. Here the CDR3 DNA reads TGTGCCAGCAGTGACTTCTCCTTCGAGCAGTACTTC. Its protein product is CASSDFSFEQYF. The chain joins TRBV6-1 to TRBJ2-7, with no clear D. Germline V CDR1 and CDR2: MNHNS, SASEGT. The CDR3 is 12 residues long.

Only a few counts were recorded for this clonotype. The rearrangement joins TRBV4-2 to TRBJ2-1; a weak D match, TRBD2 (6 bases). The CDR3 totals 15 residues. V was shortened by 2 bases and J by 0 bases, with 8 bases between the two germline ends. Germline assignment: CDR1 LGHNA and CDR2 YNFKEQ. The CDR3 DNA reads as TGTGCCAGCAGCCAATACGGGAGCTCCTACAATGAGCAGTTCTTC. Translation gives CASSQYGSSYNEQFF.

This clonotype was picked up many times. The gene calls are TRBV5-1 and TRBJ2-7; TRBD1 matches at 8 bases. CDR1 and CDR2 from the germline V gene are SGHRS and YFSETQ. The CDR3 runs 14 residues. Germline trimming cut 4 bases from V and 6 bases from J; bases unmatched to any gene: 9. The CDR3 nucleotides are TGCGCCAGCAGCGCCCGAGGACAGGGCCGCGAGCAGTACTTC. Its protein is CASSARGQGREQYF.

This clonotype showed up many times. This CDR3 reads CASSFGAGGRQPQHF. The DNA for the CDR3 is TGTGCCAGCAGTTTCGGGGCAGGGGGCAGGCAGCCCCAGCATTTT. The V and J genes are TRBV12-3 or TRBV12-4 and TRBJ1-5; TRBD1 matches 8 bases. Trimming at V came to 3 bases and at J to 7 bases, leaving 8 bases not matched to a gene. The CDR3 is made up of 15 amino acids.

This clonotype was observed at least ten times. The genes are TRBV20-1 and TRBJ2-1; D gene ambiguous. Germline values: CDR1 DFQATT, CDR2 SNEGSKA (reference sequence). The CDR3 spans 12 residues. With 5 bases removed from V and 2 bases from J, the gap between germline ends came to 7 bases. The CDR3 DNA reads as TGCAGTGCTCCCTTGACCTACAATGAGCAGTTCTTC. Amino acid sequence: CSAPLTYNEQFF.

This clonotype is medium-sized. The chain has TRBV6-5 and TRBJ2-7; TRBD1 agrees at 7 bases. The germline V gene has CDR1 MNHEY and CDR2 SVGAGI. The CDR3 runs 14 residues. With V trimmed by 7 bases and J by 3 bases, 9 bases remained unmatched. The CDR3 loop is CASTRGAGGYEQYF. As DNA, the CDR3 is TGTGCCAGCACCCGAGGGGCAGGGGGCTACGAGCAGTACTTC.